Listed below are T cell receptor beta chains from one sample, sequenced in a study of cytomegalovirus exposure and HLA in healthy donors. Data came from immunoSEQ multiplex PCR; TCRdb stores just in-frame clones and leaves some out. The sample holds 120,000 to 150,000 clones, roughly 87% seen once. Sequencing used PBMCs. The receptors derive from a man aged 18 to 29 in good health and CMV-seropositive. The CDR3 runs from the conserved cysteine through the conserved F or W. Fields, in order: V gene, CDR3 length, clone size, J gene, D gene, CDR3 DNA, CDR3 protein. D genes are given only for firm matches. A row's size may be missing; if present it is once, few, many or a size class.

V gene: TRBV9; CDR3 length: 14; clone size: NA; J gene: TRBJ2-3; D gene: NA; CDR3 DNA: TGTGCCAGCAGCCCCTCGGTGGTCACAGATACGCAGTATTTT; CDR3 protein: CASSPSVVTDTQYF
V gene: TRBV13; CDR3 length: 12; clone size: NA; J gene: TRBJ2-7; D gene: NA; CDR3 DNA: TGTGCCAGCAGCTCGACAGTTGGCGAGCAGTACTTC; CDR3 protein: CASSSTVGEQYF
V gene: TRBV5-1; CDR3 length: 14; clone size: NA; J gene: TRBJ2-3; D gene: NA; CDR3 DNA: TGCGCCAGCAGCTTGGAGGAGTCCGCAGATACGCAGTATTTT; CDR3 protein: CASSLEESADTQYF
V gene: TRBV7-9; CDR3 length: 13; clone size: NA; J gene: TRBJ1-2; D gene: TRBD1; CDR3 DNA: TGTGCCAGCAGGGAACAGGGGATGATACGCTACACCTTC; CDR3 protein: CASREQGMIRYTF
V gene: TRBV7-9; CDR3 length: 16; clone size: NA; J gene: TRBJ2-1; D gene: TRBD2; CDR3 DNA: TGTGCCAGCAGCTTATCAACGGGAGGACCCTACAATGAGCAGTTCTTC; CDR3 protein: CASSLSTGGPYNEQFF
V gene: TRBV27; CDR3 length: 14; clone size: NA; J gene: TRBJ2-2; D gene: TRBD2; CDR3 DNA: TGTGCCAGCTCACTAGCGGTGAACACCGGGGAGCTGTTTTTT; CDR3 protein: CASSLAVNTGELFF
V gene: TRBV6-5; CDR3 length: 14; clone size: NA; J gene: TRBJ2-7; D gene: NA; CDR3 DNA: TGTGCCAGCAGTTATGGAGCGTTGAACTACGAGCAGTACTTC; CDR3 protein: CASSYGALNYEQYF
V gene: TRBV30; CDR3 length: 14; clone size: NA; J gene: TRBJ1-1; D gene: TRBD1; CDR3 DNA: TGTGCCTGGAGTTCCGGACAGGGGAGCACTGAAGCTTTCTTT; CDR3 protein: CAWSSGQGSTEAFF
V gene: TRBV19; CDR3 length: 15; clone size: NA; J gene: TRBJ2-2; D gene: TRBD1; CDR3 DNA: TGTGCCAGTAGAGGACAGGGGATTAACACCGGGGAGCTGTTTTTT; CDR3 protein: CASRGQGINTGELFF
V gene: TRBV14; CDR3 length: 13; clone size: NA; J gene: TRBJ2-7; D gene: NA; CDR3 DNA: TGTGCCAGCAGCCAAGTCGGAGTTACCGAGCAGTACTTC; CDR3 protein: CASSQVGVTEQYF
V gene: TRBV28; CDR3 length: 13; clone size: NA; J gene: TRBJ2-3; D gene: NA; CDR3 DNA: TGTGCCAGCAGTCCTCCAGGGACAGATACGCAGTATTTT; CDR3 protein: CASSPPGTDTQYF
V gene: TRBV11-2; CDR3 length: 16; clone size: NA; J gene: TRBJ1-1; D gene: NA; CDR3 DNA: TGTGCCAGCAGCTTAGGAGGGGGGGCTGGCCGGGACGGATGGGTCTTT; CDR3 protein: CASSLGGGAGRDGWVF
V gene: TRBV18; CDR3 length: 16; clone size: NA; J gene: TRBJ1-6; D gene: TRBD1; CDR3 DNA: TGTGCCAGCTCACCATCCAGGGACAGGGGGAGTTCACCCCTCCACTTT; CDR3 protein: CASSPSRDRGSSPLHF
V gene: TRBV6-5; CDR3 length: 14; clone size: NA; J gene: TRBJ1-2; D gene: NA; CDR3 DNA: TGTGCCAGCAGCCGATTGGGGGAGGTAGGGGGCTACACCTTC; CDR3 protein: CASSRLGEVGGYTF
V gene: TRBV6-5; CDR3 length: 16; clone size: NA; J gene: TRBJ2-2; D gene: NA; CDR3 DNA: TGTGCCAGCAGTTACTCGGGGGGAGGGAACACCGGGGAGCTGTTTTTT; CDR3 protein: CASSYSGGGNTGELFF
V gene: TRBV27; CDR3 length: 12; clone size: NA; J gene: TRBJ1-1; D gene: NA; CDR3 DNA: TGTGCCAGCAGGGACTTGAACACTGAAGCTTTCTTT; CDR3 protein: CASRDLNTEAFF
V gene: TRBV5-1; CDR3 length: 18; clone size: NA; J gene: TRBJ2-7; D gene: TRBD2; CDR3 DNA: TGCGCCAGCAGCCCGCCAGGTATTAGGACTAGCGCCAACCACGAGCAGTACTTC; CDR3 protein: CASSPPGIRTSANHEQYF
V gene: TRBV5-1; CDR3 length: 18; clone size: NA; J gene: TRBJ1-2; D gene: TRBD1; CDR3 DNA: TGCGCCAGCAGCTTAGCCGGGACAGGGGGCTTATGGGGTTATGGCTACACCTTC; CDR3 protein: CASSLAGTGGLWGYGYTF
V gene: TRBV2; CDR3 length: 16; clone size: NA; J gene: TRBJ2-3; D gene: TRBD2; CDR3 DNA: TGTGCCAGCAGGACTGGACTAGCGGGCCCCACAGATACGCAGTATTTT; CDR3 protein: CASRTGLAGPTDTQYF
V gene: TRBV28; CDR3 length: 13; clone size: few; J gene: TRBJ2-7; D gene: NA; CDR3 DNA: TGTGCCAGCAGTTTAGGAGGGGTTCCCGAGCAGTACTTC; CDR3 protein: CASSLGGVPEQYF
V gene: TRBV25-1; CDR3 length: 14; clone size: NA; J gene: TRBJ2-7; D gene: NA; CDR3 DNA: TGTGCCAGCACCTCCGGGTCGGTATCATACGAGCAGTACTTC; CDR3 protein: CASTSGSVSYEQYF
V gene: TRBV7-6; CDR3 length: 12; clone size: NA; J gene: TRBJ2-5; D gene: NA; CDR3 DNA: TGTGCCAGCACCCTGGCAGGCCAGACCCAGTACTTC; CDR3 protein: CASTLAGQTQYF
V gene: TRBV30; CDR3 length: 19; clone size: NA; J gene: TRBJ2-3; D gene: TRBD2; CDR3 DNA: TGTGCCTGGATGAGTGAAGGTAGCGGGGGGCCGCTCCCCACAGATACGCAGTATTTT; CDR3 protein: CAWMSEGSGGPLPTDTQYF
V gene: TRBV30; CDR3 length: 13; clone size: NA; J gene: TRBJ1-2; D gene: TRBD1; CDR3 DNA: TGTGCCTGGAGGGCAACAGGGGGTTATGGCTACACCTTC; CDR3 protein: CAWRATGGYGYTF
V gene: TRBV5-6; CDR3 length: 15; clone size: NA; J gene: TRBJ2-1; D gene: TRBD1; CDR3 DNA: TGTGCCAGCAGCTTGGTGGGACAGGGGAGGGATGAGCAGTTCTTC; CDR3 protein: CASSLVGQGRDEQFF
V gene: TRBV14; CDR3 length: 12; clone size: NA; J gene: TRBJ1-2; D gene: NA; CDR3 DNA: TGTGCCAGCAGTTTCGGGGGGAGCAGCTACACCTTC; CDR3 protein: CASSFGGSSYTF
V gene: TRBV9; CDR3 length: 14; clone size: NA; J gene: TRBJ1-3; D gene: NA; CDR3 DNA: TGTGCCAGCAGCGTATCAGGGACTGGAAACACCATATATTTT; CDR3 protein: CASSVSGTGNTIYF
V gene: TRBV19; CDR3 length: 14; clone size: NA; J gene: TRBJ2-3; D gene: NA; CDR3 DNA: TGTGCCAGTACCCTAGGTGTGGGCACAGATACGCAGTATTTT; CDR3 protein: CASTLGVGTDTQYF
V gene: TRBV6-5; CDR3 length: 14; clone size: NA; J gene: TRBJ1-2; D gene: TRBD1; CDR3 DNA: TGTGCCAGCAGCCCGGGACAGGGAGATCATGGCTACACCTTC; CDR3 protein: CASSPGQGDHGYTF
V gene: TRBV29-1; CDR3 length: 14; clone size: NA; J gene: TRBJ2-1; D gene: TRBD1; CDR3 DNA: TGCAGCGCTGGACAGGGGCCGCCGGGGGGTGAGCAGTTCTTC; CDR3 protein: CSAGQGPPGGEQFF
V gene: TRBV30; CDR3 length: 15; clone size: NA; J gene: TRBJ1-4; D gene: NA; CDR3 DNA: TGTGCCTGGAGTGGACAGGAAGCAACTAATGAAAAACTGTTTTTT; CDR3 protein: CAWSGQEATNEKLFF
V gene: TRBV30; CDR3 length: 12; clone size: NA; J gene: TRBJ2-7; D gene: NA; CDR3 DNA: TGTGCCTGGACTTTTAATACCTACGAGCAGTACTTC; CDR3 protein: CAWTFNTYEQYF
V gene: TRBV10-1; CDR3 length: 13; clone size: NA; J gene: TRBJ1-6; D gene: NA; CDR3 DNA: TGCGCCAGCTCGCAACAGGTTAATTCACCCCTCCACTTT; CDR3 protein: CASSQQVNSPLHF
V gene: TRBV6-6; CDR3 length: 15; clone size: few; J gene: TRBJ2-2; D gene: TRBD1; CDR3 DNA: TGTGCCAGCATATCCCGGGACAGGGGCCCCGGGGAGCTGTTTTTT; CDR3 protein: CASISRDRGPGELFF
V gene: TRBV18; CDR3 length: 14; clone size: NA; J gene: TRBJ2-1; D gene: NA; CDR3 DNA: TGTGCCAGCTCACCACTGGACAGCAAAAATGAGCAGTTCTTC; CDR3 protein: CASSPLDSKNEQFF
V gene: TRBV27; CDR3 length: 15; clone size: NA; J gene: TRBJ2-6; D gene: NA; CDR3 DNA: TGTGCCAGCAGTTCCCCGAGCTCTGGGGCCAACGTCCTGACTTTC; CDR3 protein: CASSSPSSGANVLTF
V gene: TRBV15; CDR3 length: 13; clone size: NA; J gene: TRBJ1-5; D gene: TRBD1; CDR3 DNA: TGTGCCACCGGAGACAGGGAGGATCAGCCCCAGCATTTT; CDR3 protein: CATGDREDQPQHF
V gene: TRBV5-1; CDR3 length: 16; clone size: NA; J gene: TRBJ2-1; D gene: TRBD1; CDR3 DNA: TGCGCCAGCAGCTTGACGACAGGGGGCTCCTACAATGAGCAGTTCTTC; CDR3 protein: CASSLTTGGSYNEQFF
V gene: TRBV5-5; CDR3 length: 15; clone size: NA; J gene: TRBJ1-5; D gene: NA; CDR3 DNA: TGTGCCAGCAGCTTTGACCACGCCGGGGAGCAGCCCCAGCATTTT; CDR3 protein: CASSFDHAGEQPQHF
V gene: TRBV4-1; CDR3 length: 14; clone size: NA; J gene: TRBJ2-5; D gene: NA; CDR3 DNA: TGCGCCAGCAGCCCTCAGGGAGGACGGGAGACCCAGTACTTC; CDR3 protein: CASSPQGGRETQYF
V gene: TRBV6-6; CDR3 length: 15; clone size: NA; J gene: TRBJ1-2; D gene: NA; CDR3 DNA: TGTGCCAGCAGTTACTCGGCCACCCGGGACTATGGCTACACCTTC; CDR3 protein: CASSYSATRDYGYTF
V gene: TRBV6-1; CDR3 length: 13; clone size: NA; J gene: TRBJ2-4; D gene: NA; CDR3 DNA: TGTGCCAGCTGGGGCAGGGGTGAAAACATTCAGTACTTC; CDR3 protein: CASWGRGENIQYF
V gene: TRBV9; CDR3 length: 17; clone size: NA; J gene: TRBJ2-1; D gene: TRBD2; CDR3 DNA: TGTGCCAGCAGCCCTTACCTCACTAGCGGGAGTACGAGTGAGCAGTTCTTC; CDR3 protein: CASSPYLTSGSTSEQFF
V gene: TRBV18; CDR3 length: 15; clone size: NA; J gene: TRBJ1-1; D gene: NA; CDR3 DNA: TGTGCCAGCTCACCAAGAGAGTCGGCGGGCACTGAAGCTTTCTTT; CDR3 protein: CASSPRESAGTEAFF
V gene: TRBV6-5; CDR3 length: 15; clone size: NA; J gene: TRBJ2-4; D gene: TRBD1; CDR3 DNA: TGTGCCAGCAGCCCCCGGGGACAGGGGGCAAACATTCAGTACTTC; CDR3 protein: CASSPRGQGANIQYF
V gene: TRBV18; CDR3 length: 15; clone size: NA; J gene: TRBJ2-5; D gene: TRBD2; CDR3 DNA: TGTGCCAGCTCACCGCGCGGGAGCCCGGGCGAGACCCAGTACTTC; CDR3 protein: CASSPRGSPGETQYF
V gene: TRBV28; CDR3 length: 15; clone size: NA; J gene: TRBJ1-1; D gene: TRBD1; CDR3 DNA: TGTGCCAGCAGTTCCGGACAGGGCATCGACACTGAAGCTTTCTTT; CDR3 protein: CASSSGQGIDTEAFF